This T cell receptor beta chain was retrieved from a study of blood T cell repertoires in COVID-19. V shed 7 bases and J shed 3 bases, with 16 bases lying between them. The V gene's germline CDR1 is SGHAT and CDR2 FQNNGV. The CDR3 is 15 amino acids. In the authors' methods: Amplifying reference gene primers gave estimates of nucleated cell counts. This table comes from immunoSEQ multiplex PCR, and its TCRdb copy is limited to in-frame clones, with some not included. V and J calls and clone size are those listed in that table; D and trimming were worked out from the DNA. The data hold around 100,000 clones, with approximately 80% observed a single time.

This chain joins TRBV11-2 and TRBJ2-1; tentatively, D is TRBD1 (6 bases). The receptor comes from a man aged 65 to 79 with active or convalescent COVID-19. The source material was peripheral blood. The CDR3 loop is CASIPPGHFYNEQFF. In DNA form, the CDR3 reads TGTGCCAGCATACCTCCGGGACACTTCTACAATGAGCAGTTCTTC.